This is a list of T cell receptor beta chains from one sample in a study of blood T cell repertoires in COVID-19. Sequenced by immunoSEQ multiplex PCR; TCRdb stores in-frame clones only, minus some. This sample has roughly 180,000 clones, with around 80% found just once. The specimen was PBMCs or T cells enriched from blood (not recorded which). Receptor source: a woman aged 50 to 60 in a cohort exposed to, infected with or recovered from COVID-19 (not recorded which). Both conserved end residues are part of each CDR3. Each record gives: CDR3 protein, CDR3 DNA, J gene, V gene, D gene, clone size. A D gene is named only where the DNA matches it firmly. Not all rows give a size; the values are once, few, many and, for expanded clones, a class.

CDR3aa: CSVDRYNEQFF
CDR3nt: TGCAGCGTTGACCGGTACAATGAGCAGTTCTTC
j_gene: TRBJ2-1
v_gene: TRBV29-1
d_gene: -
abundance: -

CDR3aa: CAWSGGTPGGETQYF
CDR3nt: TGTGCCTGGAGCGGGGGGACCCCCGGCGGCGAGACCCAGTACTTC
j_gene: TRBJ2-5
v_gene: TRBV30
d_gene: TRBD2
abundance: -

CDR3aa: CASRRGPALYEQYF
CDR3nt: TGTGCCAGCAGGAGGGGGCCTGCCCTCTACGAGCAGTACTTC
j_gene: TRBJ2-7
v_gene: TRBV28
d_gene: TRBD1
abundance: few

CDR3aa: CASSLEGNNSPLHF
CDR3nt: TGTGCCAGCAGCTTGGAGGGGAATAATTCACCCCTCCACTTT
j_gene: TRBJ1-6
v_gene: TRBV5-4
d_gene: -
abundance: -

CDR3aa: CASSPPGGSPYEQYF
CDR3nt: TGTGCCAGCTCACCACCTGGCGGGAGCCCGTACGAGCAGTACTTC
j_gene: TRBJ2-7
v_gene: TRBV18
d_gene: TRBD2
abundance: -

CDR3aa: CASSGTPGLAGAAGELFF
CDR3nt: TGTGCCAGCAGCGGTACTCCGGGACTAGCGGGAGCCGCCGGGGAGCTGTTTTTT
j_gene: TRBJ2-2
v_gene: TRBV5-6
d_gene: TRBD2
abundance: few

CDR3aa: CATSPRGGAELFF
CDR3nt: TGTGCCACCAGTCCTAGGGGGGGCGCGGAACTGTTTTTT
j_gene: TRBJ1-4
v_gene: TRBV24-1
d_gene: -
abundance: -

CDR3aa: CASSLLAGGPGQYF
CDR3nt: TGTGCCAGCAGCTTACTAGCGGGAGGGCCAGGGCAGTACTTC
j_gene: TRBJ2-7
v_gene: TRBV5-6
d_gene: TRBD2
abundance: -

CDR3aa: CASSLIAGSRGDTQYF
CDR3nt: TGCGCCAGCAGCTTGATAGCGGGATCCCGTGGGGATACGCAGTATTTT
j_gene: TRBJ2-3
v_gene: TRBV5-1
d_gene: TRBD2
abundance: -

CDR3aa: CSPQGSREAFF
CDR3nt: TGCAGTCCACAGGGATCGAGGGAAGCTTTCTTT
j_gene: TRBJ1-1
v_gene: TRBV20-1
d_gene: -
abundance: -

CDR3aa: CASSIGGQEADTQYF
CDR3nt: TGTGCCAGTAGTATAGGGGGACAGGAGGCAGATACGCAGTATTTT
j_gene: TRBJ2-3
v_gene: TRBV19
d_gene: TRBD1
abundance: -

CDR3aa: CASSSGRLAGRYEQYF
CDR3nt: TGTGCCAGCAGTTCCGGGCGACTAGCGGGACGCTACGAGCAGTACTTC
j_gene: TRBJ2-7
v_gene: TRBV6-5
d_gene: TRBD2
abundance: -

CDR3aa: CASSVTVSGTGELFF
CDR3nt: TGCGCCAGCAGCGTTACCGTATCGGGCACCGGGGAGCTGTTTTTT
j_gene: TRBJ2-2
v_gene: TRBV5-1
d_gene: -
abundance: -

CDR3aa: CASSVAEVSGYEQYF
CDR3nt: TGTGCCAGCAGCGTAGCTGAAGTATCGGGCTACGAGCAGTACTTC
j_gene: TRBJ2-7
v_gene: TRBV9
d_gene: -
abundance: -

CDR3aa: CASRPGQGGNQPQHF
CDR3nt: TGTGCCAGCAGACCCGGACAGGGTGGTAATCAGCCCCAGCATTTT
j_gene: TRBJ1-5
v_gene: TRBV28
d_gene: TRBD1
abundance: -

CDR3aa: CASSLKPGLLNEQFF
CDR3nt: TGTGCCAGCAGCCTTAAGCCGGGACTACTCAATGAGCAGTTCTTC
j_gene: TRBJ2-1
v_gene: TRBV3-1/TRBV3-2
d_gene: TRBD2
abundance: -

CDR3aa: CASSKQGGQPQHF
CDR3nt: TGTGCCAGCAGTAAACAGGGGGGTCAGCCCCAGCATTTT
j_gene: TRBJ1-5
v_gene: TRBV7-9
d_gene: TRBD1
abundance: -

CDR3aa: CASSQGTVNQPQHF
CDR3nt: TGCGCCAGCAGCCAAGGGACAGTCAATCAGCCCCAGCATTTT
j_gene: TRBJ1-5
v_gene: TRBV4-1
d_gene: -
abundance: -